This TCR beta chain is from a study of early T cells in non-severe SARS-CoV-2 infection. Background on the study: Sequencing of unsorted whole blood was done on bulk RNA, leaving chains unpaired.

Individual cDNA molecules were tagged with unique molecular identifiers, the study reported. TCRdb recomputed calls from the 5' RACE reads with MiXCR, one row per CDR3 protein. The sample includes more than 65,000 distinct CDR3 sequences, about 13% of them seen just once. The V gene's germline CDR1 is LGHNA and CDR2 YSLEER. The V and J ends lost 0 bases and 4 bases respectively, with 12 bases between them. The CDR3 consists of 16 residues. This chain uses TRBV4-3 with TRBJ2-2, with unresolved D. This clonotype originated in an adult who was a healthcare worker with PCR-confirmed SARS-CoV-2 infection or an uninfected control (not recorded which). Material: whole blood. The CDR3 bases are TGCGCCAGCAGCCAAGACCGTCGGACCCTCACCGGGGAGCTGTTTTTT. Amino acids: CASSQDRRTLTGELFF.